The clone carrying this TCR beta chain was recorded at least ten times. This entry belongs to a study of T cells after yellow fever vaccination. About the research overall: In the case of low-cell-number fractions, SMART-Seq v4 Ultra Low Input was used for preparation.

TCRdb ran MiXCR on the 5' RACE reads and lists one entry per CDR3 protein. The table lists 300,000 to 350,000 distinct CDR3 sequences, about 4.5% of them singletons, with approximately 20% in the top ten. The sequences come from PBMCs, collected 15 days after the yellow fever booster vaccination. The TCR sequence derives from a man aged 18 to 30 who received the YFV17D yellow fever vaccine.

This CDR3 is CASSLVVGSTDTQYF. The CDR3, as DNA: TGTGCCAGCAGCTTAGTAGTGGGGTCGACAGATACGCAGTATTTT. V usage is TRBV7-2 and J usage is TRBJ2-3, with D hard to call. The CDR3 loop spans 15 amino acids. The germline V and J ends were trimmed by 1 base and 3 bases, with 11 bases remaining between them. CDR1 and CDR2 (germline): SGHTA, FQGNSA.